The 9 T cell receptor beta chains below come from one sample, sequenced in a study. TCRdb used MiXCR to reprocess the RT-PCR reads, holding one entry per CDR3 protein. The sample carries approximately 720,000 distinct CDR3 sequences, approximately 14% recorded once. Sample: memory CD4+ T cells from blood. These receptors came from a female donor in good health, serving as a healthy control.

The V and J genes are TRBV27 and TRBJ1-2; 7 bases are a match to TRBD1. The V gene's germline CDR1 is MNHEY and CDR2 SMNVEV (reference sequence). The CDR3 is made up of 13 amino acids. The trim removed 7 bases at V and 7 bases at J, leaving 9 bases unmatched. The CDR3 nucleotides read TGTGCCAGCACAAAGGCAGGGACAGCTGGCTACACCTTC. This sequence encodes CASTKAGTAGYTF.

This clonotype appeared a few times. The gene calls are TRBV4-2 and TRBJ1-2; D call uncertain. In germline, CDR1 is LGHNA, CDR2 YNFKEQ. The CDR3 spans 14 residues. The V gene lost 3 bases and the J gene lost 6 bases, with 14 bases spanning the gap. CDR3 bases: TGTGCCAGCAGCCATCTATTGGCAGATGATGGCTACACCTTC. This sequence encodes CASSHLLADDGYTF.

The table lists this clonotype with many counts. This CDR3 is CASSLLPQETQYF. DNA of the CDR3: TGTGCCAGCAGCTTACTTCCCCAAGAGACCCAGTACTTC. The chain recombines TRBV7-9 with TRBJ2-5, with D unresolved. Between the trimmed V and J ends, which lost 2 bases and 1 base, there was a span of 5 bases. CDR1 SEHNR and CDR2 FQNEAQ come from the germline V gene (reference sequence). The CDR3 runs 13 residues. Full variable domain (outside the CDR3, taken from reference TRBV7-9 and TRBJ2-5): DTGVSQNPRHKITKRGQNVTFRCDPISEHNRLYWYRQTLGQGPEFLTYFQNEAQLEKSRLLSDRFSAERPKGSFSTLEIQRTEQGDSAMYLCASSLLPQETQYFGPGTRLLVL.

Concerning this clonotype itself: One junction end disagrees with the germline gene, perhaps due to a read error. This chain joins TRBV7-2 and TRBJ1-1; 11 bases fit TRBD1. Germline values: CDR1 SGHTA, CDR2 FQGNSA. The CDR3 is 17 amino acids. CDR3 residues: CASRLGQGAIRNTEAFF. The CDR3 DNA reads TGTGCCAGCAGATTAGGACAGGGGGCAATCCGGAACACTGAAGCTTTCTTT.

This clonotype occurred once. The CDR3 sequence: CASSLSTGANIQYF. In DNA form, the CDR3 reads TGTGCCAGCAGCTTATCCACGGGGGCGAACATTCAGTACTTC. The chain combines TRBV7-2 with TRBJ2-4; perhaps D is TRBD1 or TRBD2 (6 bases each). The germline V gene encodes CDR1 SGHTA and CDR2 FQGNSA. This CDR3 is 14 amino acids long. Trimming pared 2 bases from V and 7 bases from J, leaving 12 bases between.

This clonotype was picked up a small number of times. The V and J genes are TRBV6-2 or TRBV6-3 and TRBJ1-2, with D maybe TRBD1 (5 bases). V was trimmed by 6 bases and J by 8 bases, leaving 16 bases between them. In germline, CDR1 is MNHEY, CDR2 SVGEGT. The CDR3 runs to 13 residues. The CDR3 loop is CASRLAGFDGYTF. The CDR3 coding sequence is TGTGCCAGCAGGTTGGCAGGGTTTGACGGCTACACCTTC.

This clonotype showed up just a few times. The chain carries TRBV12-3 or TRBV12-4 and TRBJ2-7, with 8 bases aligning to TRBD1. The CDR3 is made up of 13 amino acids. V trimming: 6 bases; J trimming: 5 bases; junction bases outside the gene matches: 6. This CDR3 reads CASREQGGHEQYF. Here the CDR3 DNA reads TGTGCCAGCAGGGAACAGGGGGGCCACGAGCAGTACTTC.

This clonotype showed up just a few times. The chain links TRBV20-1 to TRBJ2-2, with unresolved D. This CDR3 region has 14 residues. Between the trimmed V and J ends, which lost 5 bases and 7 bases, there was a span of 17 bases. The germline V gene has CDR1 DFQATT and CDR2 SNEGSKA (reference sequence). CDR3 residues: CSAQQRAGVGELFF. The CDR3 DNA reads TGCAGTGCTCAACAAAGAGCTGGGGTCGGGGAGCTGTTTTTT.

V usage is TRBV15 and J usage is TRBJ2-7, with a tentative D call TRBD1 (6 bases). Germline V gene data show CDR1 as LNHNV and CDR2 as YYDKDF (reference sequence). The CDR3 runs to 17 residues. V gave up 4 bases and J gave up 0 bases, with 19 bases separating them. This CDR3 is CATSTERGSPGSYEQYF. CDR3 DNA: TGTGCCACCAGCACCGAAAGGGGGTCCCCGGGCTCCTACGAGCAGTACTTC.